This entry lists 14 T cell receptor beta chains sequenced from one sample in a study of T cell clonality in common variable immunodeficiency. Repertoires were generated with immunoSEQ multiplex PCR, while TCRdb's copy carries only in-frame clones and drops some. The sample yields roughly 58,000 clones, without any singletons. The source material was peripheral blood mononuclear cells. These TCRs come from a person aged 18 to 70 in good health.

In this sample, this clone turned up many times. The missing CDR3 end, 3 residues past where the read stops, is filled in from the germline J gene. The chain employs TRBV20-1 and TRBJ1-1; a weak D match, TRBD1 (5 bases). From germline, CDR1 is DFQATT and CDR2 SNEGSKA (reference sequence). The germline V and J ends were trimmed by 1 base and 4 bases, with 10 bases remaining between them. The CDR3 totals 13 residues. CDR3 residues: CSARGDFSTEAFF. The DNA read from the CDR3 is TGCAGTGCTAGAGGGGACTTCAGCACTGAA.

This clone was seen ten or more times. CDR3 DNA (partial): TGTGCCAGCAGGGCTACCGGGGAG. Residues: CASRATGE. The entire CDR3 is CASRATGELFF. The chain employs TRBV12-3 or TRBV12-4 and TRBJ2-2; D not resolved. Sequencing ends 3 residues short of the CDR3 end; the germline J gene provides the rest. V was clipped by 6 bases and J by 5 bases, with 4 bases between them. There are 11 residues in the CDR3.

The CDR3 loop reads CASSPTGLKLFF. The CDR3 bases that were read are TGTGCCAGCAGTCCTACAGGGTTAAAG. This chain uses TRBV2 with TRBJ2-2; a possible D gene is TRBD1 (6 bases). With the read ending 3 residues before the CDR3 end, the germline J gene is used to fill in that end. From germline, CDR1 is SNHLY and CDR2 FYNNEI. This CDR3 has 12 amino acids.

This clone has ten or more counts. The CDR3 end falls 3 residues outside the read, so it is completed with the germline J gene. The rearrangement joins TRBV5-1 to TRBJ2-2, with 7 bases identical to TRBD1. CDR3 length: 14 amino acids. Germline values: CDR1 SGHRS, CDR2 YFSETQ. The CDR3 sequence: CASSSGTEGEKLFF. The DNA read from the CDR3 is TGCGCCAGCAGCTCCGGGACAGAGGGTGAAAAG. The complete variable domain, with remaining parts taken from reference TRBV5-1 and TRBJ2-2, reads KAGVTQTPRYLIKTRGQQVTLSCSPISGHRSVSWYQQTPGQGLQFLFEYFSETQRNKGNFPGRFSGRQFSNSRSEMNVSTLELGDSALYLCASSSGTEGEKLFFGEGSRLTVL.

This clone was detected many times. The read gets to within 3 residues of the CDR3 end, and the germline J gene fills in the rest. The V call is TRBV5-1, the J call TRBJ2-7; TRBD1 might be the D (6 bases). V was trimmed by 2 bases and J by 0 bases, leaving 9 bases between them. The CDR3 is 14 amino acids. Germline V gives CDR1 SGHRS, CDR2 YFSETQ. CDR3 DNA, as far as it was read: TGCGCCAGCAGCTTTGACAGGAGCTCCTACGAG. Translation gives CASSFDRSSYE. The whole CDR3 reads CASSFDRSSYEQYF.

This clone was counted many times. The missing CDR3 end, 3 residues past where the read stops, is filled in from the germline J gene. This chain connects TRBV2 to TRBJ1-1, with a possible D match to TRBD1 (5 bases). CDR1 SNHLY and CDR2 FYNNEI come from the germline V gene. V was cut by 3 bases and J by 1 base, with 6 bases left in between. The CDR3 runs 13 residues. CDR3 amino acids: CASSDQGNTEAFF. Partial CDR3 DNA: TGTGCCAGCAGTGACCAGGGGAACACTGAA.

This clone was picked up many times. With the read ending 3 residues before the CDR3 end, the germline J gene is used to fill in that end. The chain combines TRBV19 with TRBJ1-1; D is possibly TRBD1 (5 bases). Trimming cost V 6 bases and J 4 bases, with 15 bases left between them. This CDR3 has 14 amino acids. Per the germline V gene, CDR1 is LNHDA and CDR2 is SQIVND (reference sequence). The DNA read from the CDR3 is TGTGCCAGTAGCGACATCGGGGGACCCACTGAA. Protein product: CASSDIGGPTE. The CDR3 in full is CASSDIGGPTEAFF.

This clone was observed at least ten times. With the read ending 3 residues before the CDR3 end, the germline J gene is used to fill in that end. The chain couples TRBV10-3 to TRBJ1-2; D call uncertain. V dropped 0 bases and J dropped 4 bases, with 9 bases sitting between them. The germline V gene has CDR1 ENHRY and CDR2 SYGVKD. This CDR3 is built from 14 residues. CDR3 bases read: TGTGCCATCAGTGAGTCCTCACAGTCCTATGGC. Translated: CAISESSQSYG. In full, the CDR3 reads CAISESSQSYGYTF.

This clone has ten or more counts. Coverage ceases 3 residues before the CDR3 finishes, and the germline J gene fills in the end. The chain employs TRBV29-1 and TRBJ2-1; no definite D call. With 6 bases removed from V and 6 bases from J, the gap between germline ends came to 18 bases. CDR3 length equals 14 residues. Germline-derived CDR1 and CDR2 are SQVTM and ANQGSEA. CDR3 bases read: TGCAGCGTCAAAACCTGGGTAGCAATCAATGAG. Its translation is CSVKTWVAINE. The whole CDR3 region reads CSVKTWVAINEQFF.

This clone has a count of ten or more. Read sequence stops 3 residues before the CDR3 end, and the germline J gene provides the missing end. This sequence joins TRBV19 and TRBJ1-1; tentatively, D is TRBD1 (5 bases). Per the germline V gene, CDR1 is LNHDA and CDR2 is SQIVND (reference sequence). CDR3 length: 15 residues. CDR3 in amino acids: CASSARTGILSWAFF. CDR3 bases read: TGTGCCAGTAGTGCTCGAACAGGTATACTGTCTTGG.

There are many counts of this clone. Sequencing ends 3 residues short of the CDR3 end; the germline J gene provides the rest. The chain employs TRBV15 and TRBJ2-1; a weak D match, TRBD2 (6 bases). The CDR3 runs 15 residues. Trimming took off 1 base at V and 1 base at J, with 8 bases between the two ends. Germline assignment: CDR1 LNHNV and CDR2 YYDKDF (reference sequence). The covered CDR3 bases are TGTGCCACCAGCAGAGGTGGGGGGTCCTACAATGAG. Translation: CATSRGGGSYNE. The entire CDR3 protein is CATSRGGGSYNEQFF.

There are many counts of this clone. The read finishes 3 residues shy of the CDR3 end, and the germline J gene is used to complete it. The genes are TRBV2 and TRBJ2-2; TRBD2 matches at 7 bases. The trim removed 4 bases at V and 7 bases at J, leaving 6 bases unmatched. CDR1 and CDR2 (germline): SNHLY, FYNNEI. The CDR3 is 14 amino acids. The sequenced CDR3 bases are TGTGCCAGCAGTGGTCTTGGCGGGAGCGGGGAG. As protein: CASSGLGGSGE. The whole CDR3 protein reads CASSGLGGSGELFF.

This clone was recorded a few times. The read ends 3 residues before the CDR3 terminus; that terminus is restored from the germline J gene. The chain recombines TRBV2 with TRBJ1-5; D unresolved. In germline, CDR1 is SNHLY, CDR2 FYNNEI. With 4 bases removed from V and 1 base from J, the gap between germline ends came to 8 bases. The CDR3 consists of 14 residues. CDR3 DNA (partial): TGTGCCAGCAGTGGGCAGGCGAGCAATCAGCCC. This sequence encodes CASSGQASNQP. In full, the CDR3 reads CASSGQASNQPQHF.

Of note for this clone: A far larger clone is off by one base, so a read error is likely. The read falls 3 residues short of the CDR3 end, and the missing part is taken from the germline J gene. V and J are TRBV6-2 or TRBV6-3 and TRBJ2-1, with TRBD2 matching over 7 bases. Germline CDR1 MNHEY, CDR2 SVGEGT. The CDR3 is 15 residues long. The CDR3 sequence is CGSTVSGEVYNEQFF. CDR3 DNA (partial): TGTGGCAGCACCGTCAGCGGGGAAGTCTACAATGAG.